The 28 T cell receptor beta chains below all came from one sample that was sequenced in a study of regulatory T cells in long-lasting Graves disease. Specified time point: persistent/refractory GD, antithyroid drugs over 5 years with positive TRAb. PBMCs provided the RNA from which the TCR library was made. With iRepertoire HTBI primers and Arm-PCR of CDR3 regions, TCR beta libraries were built. TCRdb recomputed calls from the multiplex PCR reads with MiXCR, one row per CDR3 protein. This sample yields 700,000 or so distinct CDR3 sequences, of which around 30% are seen a single time; 42% belongs to the top ten. The sequencing used peripheral blood mononuclear cells (PBMCs), collected when the disease was refractory, from a patient treated with antithyroid drugs. All receptors derive from a female donor with Graves disease.

This clonotype was picked up a small number of times. The CDR3: CASSFNPRTGDYGYTF. CDR3 coding DNA: TGTGCCAGCAGTTTTAACCCCAGGACAGGGGACTATGGCTACACCTTC. The V gene is TRBV12-3 or TRBV12-4, the J gene TRBJ1-2, with 9 bases fitting TRBD1. The length of the CDR3 is 16 residues. Germline trimming cut 3 bases from V and 3 bases from J; bases unmatched to any gene: 8.

The J gene is TRBJ2-7, the V gene TRBV19, with 12 bases matching TRBD2. Germline values: CDR1 LNHDA, CDR2 SQIVND (reference sequence). V was pared by 6 bases and J by 6 bases, with 3 bases of the junction left unmatched. The CDR3 extends over 13 amino acids. The CDR3 DNA sequence: TGTGCCAGTAGGACTAGCGGGAGTGCCGAGCAGTACTTC. As protein: CASRTSGSAEQYF.

The rearrangement links TRBV7-2 to TRBJ1-6; 8 nucleotides align to TRBD1. CDR1 SGHTA and CDR2 FQGNSA come from the germline V gene. Trimming cost V 1 base and J 1 base; bases outside gene matches: 6. This CDR3 comprises 18 residues. The DNA of the CDR3 is TGTGCCAGCAGCTTAGATATGGACAGGGCGTCCTATAATTCACCCCTCCACTTT. This encodes CASSLDMDRASYNSPLHF. Based on the CDR3 plus reference TRBV7-2 and TRBJ1-6, the full variable domain is GAGVSQSPSNKVTEKGKDVELRCDPISGHTALYWYRQSLGQGLEFLIYFQGNSAPDKSGLPSDRFSAERTGGSVSTLTIQRTQQEDSAVYLCASSLDMDRASYNSPLHFGNGTRLTVT.

This sequence joins TRBV28 and TRBJ1-4; no reliable D call. Trimming took 3 bases from V and 1 from J, leaving 9 bases between them. The CDR3 is 15 residues long. Germline CDR1 reads MDHEN; CDR2 reads SYDVKM. The CDR3 here is CASSLVVGTNEKLFF. CDR3 nucleotide sequence: TGTGCCAGCAGTTTGGTGGTGGGAACTAATGAAAAACTGTTTTTT.

This clonotype was counted many times. The chain recombines TRBV2 with TRBJ2-5; the match to TRBD2 covers 8 bases. CDR3 length equals 13 residues. Germline V gene lookup returns CDR1 SNHLY and CDR2 FYNNEI. V lost 5 bases and J lost 5; bases outside the gene matches: 4. The CDR3 spells CASSYREGETQYF. The CDR3, as DNA: TGTGCCAGCAGTTATCGGGAGGGCGAGACCCAGTACTTC.

The chain couples TRBV2 to TRBJ1-5; 10 bases align to TRBD1. Per germline, CDR1 SNHLY and CDR2 FYNNEI. V dropped 5 bases and J dropped 5; count of bases not matched to a gene: 3. The CDR3 covers 14 residues. The CDR3 region is CASSRTGGDQPQHF. For the CDR3, the DNA is TGTGCCAGCAGTAGGACAGGGGGGGATCAGCCCCAGCATTTT. Variable domain in full (rest from reference TRBV2 and TRBJ1-5): EPEVTQTPSHQVTQMGQEVILRCVPISNHLYFYWYRQILGQKVEFLVSFYNNEISEKSEIFDDQFSVERPDGSNFTLKIRSTKLEDSAMYFCASSRTGGDQPQHFGDGTRLSIL.

This clonotype was counted only a few times. The chain employs TRBV7-8 and TRBJ1-1; no clear D. Trimming removed 5 bases from V and 7 bases from J, with 17 bases in between. Germline values: CDR1 SGHVS, CDR2 FQNEAQ. CDR3 length: 14 residues. Here the CDR3 DNA reads TGTGCCAGCAGCCACAACCCGGGATACCTTGAAGCTTTCTTT. The encoded protein is CASSHNPGYLEAFF.

There are a few counts of this clonotype. The rearrangement joins TRBV20-1 to TRBJ2-7; D might be TRBD2 (6 bases). This CDR3 has 14 residues. The ends were cut back, 3 bases at V and 6 bases at J, with 18 bases in the middle. Germline assignment: CDR1 DFQATT and CDR2 SNEGSKA (reference sequence). The CDR3 loop is CSASSQGLGSEQYF. The CDR3 bases are TGCAGTGCTAGTTCTCAGGGACTCGGGAGCGAGCAGTACTTC.

This clonotype was seen a few times. The rearrangement joins TRBV6-1 to TRBJ1-1, with a possible D match to TRBD1 (6 bases). The CDR3 is made up of 16 amino acids. Trimming removed 3 bases from V and 2 bases from J, with 16 bases in between. Germline-derived CDR1 and CDR2 are MNHNS and SASEGT. Here the CDR3 reads CASSDAVGGGNTEAFF. In DNA, the CDR3 is TGTGCCAGCAGTGATGCCGTAGGGGGAGGTAACACTGAAGCTTTCTTT.

The chain couples TRBV30 to TRBJ2-5; 9 nucleotides match TRBD2. V shed 1 base, J shed 2 bases, and the junction held 8 bases outside the gene matches. The CDR3 loop spans 16 amino acids. From germline, CDR1 is GTSNPN and CDR2 SVGIG (reference sequence). CDR3: CAWSGLVAGVQETQYF. In DNA, the CDR3 is TGTGCCTGGAGTGGGTTGGTAGCGGGAGTACAAGAGACCCAGTACTTC.

This rearrangement joins TRBV27 to TRBJ1-4, with 7 bases fitting TRBD1. From germline, CDR1 is MNHEY and CDR2 SMNVEV (reference sequence). The V and J ends lost 4 bases and 8 bases, in that order; junction bases with no gene match: 7. The CDR3 totals 14 residues. For the CDR3, the DNA is TGTGCCAGCAGTTCTTTCCAGGGGGGAGAAAAACTGTTTTTT. Translating it yields CASSSFQGGEKLFF. Supplemented by reference TRBV27 and TRBJ1-4, the full variable domain reads EAQVTQNPRYLITVTGKKLTVTCSQNMNHEYMSWYRQDPGLGLRQIYYSMNVEVTDKGDVPEGYKVSRKEKRNFPLILESPSPNQTSLYFCASSSFQGGEKLFFGSGTQLSVL.

This clonotype was picked up a small number of times. This chain connects TRBV11-1 to TRBJ2-7; D unclear. V lost 5 bases and J 5 bases, leaving 13 bases between the germline ends. The CDR3 runs to 13 residues. Germline loops: CDR1 SGHAT, CDR2 FQDESV (reference sequence). The CDR3 coding sequence is TGTGCCAGCAGCCGCCCCCTTGCCCACGAGCAGTACTTC. Translation gives CASSRPLAHEQYF.

V is TRBV13 and J is TRBJ1-1; D gene unclear. The V gene's germline CDR1 is PRHDT and CDR2 FYEKMQ (reference sequence). The CDR3 extends over 15 amino acids. Trimming removed 4 bases from V and 0 bases from J, with 12 bases in between. Here the CDR3 DNA reads TGTGCCAGCAGCTCAACCAACGTCCTGAACACTGAAGCTTTCTTT. Protein product: CASSSTNVLNTEAFF.

V gene TRBV5-1 combines with J gene TRBJ2-5; D is ambiguous. The germline V gene has CDR1 SGHRS and CDR2 YFSETQ. The CDR3 is 12 residues long. V lost 5 bases and J lost 3, with 8 bases in between. The CDR3 loop is CASRPPEETQYF. CDR3 in DNA: TGCGCCAGCAGGCCCCCAGAAGAGACCCAGTACTTC. Variable domain in full (rest from reference TRBV5-1 and TRBJ2-5): KAGVTQTPRYLIKTRGQQVTLSCSPISGHRSVSWYQQTPGQGLQFLFEYFSETQRNKGNFPGRFSGRQFSNSRSEMNVSTLELGDSALYLCASRPPEETQYFGPGTRLLVL.

The chain uses TRBV12-3 or TRBV12-4 and TRBJ1-4; 8 positions match TRBD1. Germline trimming cut 6 bases from V and 11 bases from J; bases unmatched to any gene: 8. This CDR3 has 13 amino acids. CDR3 nucleotide sequence: TGTGCCAGCAGCTTGACAGGGGCGGGGAAACTGTTTTTT. It yields the protein CASSLTGAGKLFF.

The rearrangement uses TRBV5-1 and TRBJ1-1; a weak D match, TRBD1 (5 bases). Trimming cost V 1 base and J 0 bases, with 13 bases left between them. The CDR3 extends over 16 amino acids. Germline CDR1 SGHRS, CDR2 YFSETQ. The chain's CDR3 is CASSLSGQGVNTEAFF. The CDR3 bases are TGCGCCAGCAGCTTGTCCGGACAAGGGGTGAACACTGAAGCTTTCTTT.

The sample holds many counts of this clonotype. The V gene is TRBV30, the J gene TRBJ1-2; D remains ambiguous. Germline CDR1 reads GTSNPN; CDR2 reads SVGIG (reference sequence). V lost 3 bases to trimming and J lost 4 bases, with 18 bases between them. CDR3 length: 15 amino acids. CDR3 amino acids: CAWSPIGSRGYGYTF. The CDR3 nucleotides are TGTGCCTGGAGCCCTATCGGGTCTCGGGGCTATGGCTACACCTTC.

This clonotype was observed a handful of times. The V call is TRBV12-3 or TRBV12-4, the J call TRBJ1-5; D remains unclear. V lost 1 base to trimming and J lost 6 bases, with 10 bases between them. The length of the CDR3 is 14 residues. The CDR3 is CASSLGVRFQPQHF. Written as DNA, the CDR3 is TGTGCCAGCAGTTTAGGGGTCCGATTTCAGCCCCAGCATTTT.

This chain uses TRBV27 with TRBJ2-1, with 9 bases matching TRBD1. The germline V gene encodes CDR1 MNHEY and CDR2 SMNVEV (reference sequence). Germline trimming cut 6 bases from V and 7 bases from J; bases unmatched to any gene: 16. The CDR3 covers 17 residues. The DNA for the CDR3 is TGTGCCAGCAGCCAGATAACCCTGGACAGGGGTAGAAATGAGCAGTTCTTC. It is translated as CASSQITLDRGRNEQFF.

This clonotype occurred a few times. The chain joins TRBV11-2 to TRBJ1-2; tentative D call: TRBD1 (6 bases). Germline V gives CDR1 SGHAT, CDR2 FQNNGV. The V and J ends lost 5 bases and 4 bases respectively, with 14 bases between them. The CDR3 extends over 14 amino acids. The CDR3 here is CASSTRGQSYGYTF. The CDR3 DNA reads TGTGCCAGCAGCACGCGCGGACAGAGCTATGGCTACACCTTC. The variable domain in full, completed from reference TRBV11-2 and TRBJ1-2, reads EAGVAQSPRYKIIEKRQSVAFWCNPISGHATLYWYQQILGQGPKLLIQFQNNGVVDDSQLPKDRFSAERLKGVDSTLKIQPAKLEDSAVYLCASSTRGQSYGYTFGSGTRLTVV.

The chain is built from TRBV2 and TRBJ1-3, with a tentative D call TRBD1 (6 bases). This CDR3 is 12 amino acids long. The germline gives CDR1 SNHLY, CDR2 FYNNEI. Trimming took off 4 bases at V and 7 bases at J, with 8 bases between the two ends. CDR3: CASSGTGNTIYF. In nucleotides, the CDR3 is TGTGCCAGCAGTGGAACAGGGAACACCATATATTTT. Variable domain in full (rest from reference TRBV2 and TRBJ1-3): EPEVTQTPSHQVTQMGQEVILRCVPISNHLYFYWYRQILGQKVEFLVSFYNNEISEKSEIFDDQFSVERPDGSNFTLKIRSTKLEDSAMYFCASSGTGNTIYFGEGSWLTVV.

This sequence joins TRBV18 and TRBJ2-2, with no clear D. Germline CDR1 and CDR2: KGHSH and LQKENI. The CDR3 runs 14 residues. V was trimmed by 3 bases and J by 1 base, leaving 6 bases between them. The CDR3 DNA is TGTGCCAGCTCACCTATTCTGAACACCGGGGAGCTGTTTTTT. Translating gives CASSPILNTGELFF.

The chain combines TRBV15 with TRBJ1-5; 8 bases align to TRBD1. The germline CDR1 and CDR2 sequences are LNHNV and YYDKDF (reference sequence). Germline trimming cut 5 bases from V and 6 bases from J; bases unmatched to any gene: 12. The CDR3 loop spans 16 amino acids. Here the CDR3 reads CATSLEIAGGGQPQHF. The CDR3 region has the DNA TGTGCCACCAGCCTAGAGATCGCAGGGGGCGGTCAGCCCCAGCATTTT.

V is TRBV3-1 and J is TRBJ1-2, with 9 bases lining up with TRBD1. The CDR3 covers 16 residues. CDR1 is LGHDT and CDR2 is YNNKEL in the germline V gene (reference sequence). Germline trimming cut 3 bases from V and 4 bases from J; bases unmatched to any gene: 9. In DNA form, the CDR3 reads TGTGCCAGCAGCCACGCGATTGGGGGACAGGGCTATGGCTACACCTTC. Amino acid sequence: CASSHAIGGQGYGYTF. Complete variable domain (other parts from reference TRBV3-1 and TRBJ1-2): DTAVSQTPKYLVTQMGNDKSIKCEQNLGHDTMYWYKQDSKKFLKIMFSYNNKELIINETVPNRFSPKSPDKAHLNLHINSLELGDSAVYFCASSHAIGGQGYGYTFGSGTRLTVV.

This clonotype has a count of ten or more. The J gene is TRBJ1-2, the V gene TRBV12-3 or TRBV12-4; TRBD1 is a possible D gene (5 bases). The germline V and J ends were trimmed by 5 bases and 0 bases, with 13 bases remaining between them. The CDR3 extends over 15 amino acids. CDR3 loop: CASSGGRRANYGYTF. The CDR3 nucleotides are TGTGCCAGCAGTGGGGGACGCAGGGCTAACTATGGCTACACCTTC.

This clonotype was seen a handful of times. The CDR3 is CAISESTGGLGYTF. The CDR3 nucleotides read TGTGCCATCAGTGAGTCGACAGGGGGTCTTGGCTACACCTTC. V is TRBV10-3 and J is TRBJ1-2; 9 nucleotides match TRBD1. CDR1 ENHRY and CDR2 SYGVKD come from the germline V gene. The CDR3 covers 14 residues. V shed 0 bases, J shed 7 bases, and the junction held 3 bases outside the gene matches.

There are many counts of this clonotype. The chain uses TRBV5-1 and TRBJ1-2; D is unclear. This CDR3 spans 13 amino acids. Germline V gives CDR1 SGHRS, CDR2 YFSETQ. V lost 3 bases and J 8 bases, leaving 14 bases between the germline ends. CDR3 bases: TGCGCCAGCAGCTCGGACGGACGCGGGGGCTACACCTTC. This codes for CASSSDGRGGYTF.

The CDR3: CASSPMGTDATNEKLFF. CDR3 bases: TGCGCCAGCAGCCCAATGGGGACAGATGCAACTAATGAAAAACTGTTTTTT. The rearrangement uses TRBV5-1 and TRBJ1-4; 7 bases agree with TRBD1. The germline CDR1 and CDR2 sequences are SGHRS and YFSETQ. The CDR3 length is 17 residues. Trimming cost V 4 bases and J 0 bases; bases outside gene matches: 9.